Listed below are T cell receptor beta chains from one sample, sequenced in a study of cytomegalovirus exposure and HLA in healthy donors. The repertoire was sequenced with immunoSEQ multiplex PCR; TCRdb's copy has only in-frame clones and lacks some. The data contain around 83,000 clones, around 80% of them singletons. Sequenced input: PBMCs. Source of these receptors: a male donor in good health and CMV-seropositive. CDR3s include the opening cysteine and the closing phenylalanine or tryptophan. The D gene is left open where the match is weak. A clone size is listed for some rows: how often the clone was seen (once, few, many), or a class if it is expanded.

j_gene: TRBJ2-1
v_gene: TRBV6-1
abundance: NA
d_gene: TRBD2
CDR3nt: TGTGCCAGCATGGTGGGCCCCCGGGAGGGTGAGCAGTTCTTC
CDR3aa: CASMVGPREGEQFF

j_gene: TRBJ1-1
v_gene: TRBV15
abundance: NA
d_gene: NA
CDR3nt: TGTGCCACGCGAGCGGGGACCGCGATGAACACTGAAGCTTTCTTT
CDR3aa: CATRAGTAMNTEAFF

j_gene: TRBJ1-5
v_gene: TRBV5-4
abundance: NA
d_gene: TRBD1
CDR3nt: TGTGCCAGCAGCTTGGATATGGGGGGACAGGGAACCTATCAGCCCCAGCATTTT
CDR3aa: CASSLDMGGQGTYQPQHF

j_gene: TRBJ2-7
v_gene: TRBV6-4
abundance: NA
d_gene: TRBD1
CDR3nt: TGTGCCAGCAGTGACGTCGGGACAGGGGTATCCGAGCAGTACTTC
CDR3aa: CASSDVGTGVSEQYF

j_gene: TRBJ1-1
v_gene: TRBV19
abundance: NA
d_gene: TRBD1
CDR3nt: TGTGCCAGTAGTTTCGCCGGGACAGCATACACTGAAGCTTTCTTT
CDR3aa: CASSFAGTAYTEAFF

j_gene: TRBJ2-7
v_gene: TRBV6-5
abundance: NA
d_gene: NA
CDR3nt: TGTGCCAGCGGGGCATCCTACGAGCAGTACTTC
CDR3aa: CASGASYEQYF

j_gene: TRBJ2-7
v_gene: TRBV6-5
abundance: NA
d_gene: NA
CDR3nt: TGTGCCAGCAGTTACGGACTGGGCTCCTACGAGCAGTACTTC
CDR3aa: CASSYGLGSYEQYF

j_gene: TRBJ2-3
v_gene: TRBV15
abundance: once
d_gene: TRBD2
CDR3nt: TGTGCCACAAGTTTATACGCGGGGGGCGGAACAGATACGCAGTATTTT
CDR3aa: CATSLYAGGGTDTQYF

j_gene: TRBJ1-1
v_gene: TRBV27
abundance: NA
d_gene: NA
CDR3nt: TGTGCCAGCAGTTTAAGGGGTCGCCCTGAAGCTTTCTTT
CDR3aa: CASSLRGRPEAFF

j_gene: TRBJ2-5
v_gene: TRBV27
abundance: NA
d_gene: TRBD1
CDR3nt: TGTGCCAGCAGTTTATCACCGACAGGGGCCCAAGAGACCCAGTACTTC
CDR3aa: CASSLSPTGAQETQYF

j_gene: TRBJ2-3
v_gene: TRBV14
abundance: once
d_gene: TRBD1
CDR3nt: TGTGCCAGCAGCCAAGGGAGACAGGGCGTCACAGATACGCAGTATTTT
CDR3aa: CASSQGRQGVTDTQYF

j_gene: TRBJ2-1
v_gene: TRBV28
abundance: NA
d_gene: NA
CDR3nt: TGTGCCAGCAGTTTGGTCAGGGGTGACAATGAGCAGTTCTTC
CDR3aa: CASSLVRGDNEQFF

j_gene: TRBJ1-1
v_gene: TRBV30
abundance: NA
d_gene: TRBD1
CDR3nt: TGTGCCTGGAGTGTATTTTCCGCGAACCGGGACAGGGGGTACACTGAAGCTTTCTTT
CDR3aa: CAWSVFSANRDRGYTEAFF